Listed below are T cell receptor beta chains from one sample, sequenced in a study of human T cells and chemical hapten exposure. TCRdb independently ran MiXCR on the RACE reads; one entry per CDR3 protein. The table has about 80,000 distinct CDR3 sequences, roughly 7.1% seen once. The sequenced sample was whole blood, obtained in connection with sensitization to the hapten diphenylcyclopropenone (DPC). The receptors were gathered from a woman in her thirties with alopecia areata. Some clones in this sample may be carry-over from other donors' samples. Each CDR3 is given with its conserved first and last residue. D genes are given only for firm matches. Size tells how often a clone was seen (once, few, many) or the class of an expanded clone, and some rows leave it out.

j_call | clone_size | v_call | d_call | cdr3_aa | cdr3_nt
TRBJ2-7 | many | TRBV7-9 | TRBD1 | CASSPPGGYEQYF | TGTGCCAGCAGCCCCCCAGGGGGCTACGAGCAGTACTTC
TRBJ1-2 | NA | TRBV9 | NA | CASSEVNVLYGYTF | TGTGCCAGCAGCGAGGTTAATGTCCTCTATGGCTACACCTTC
TRBJ2-3 | many | TRBV12-3/TRBV12-4 | NA | CASSWDRGTDTQYF | TGTGCCAGCAGTTGGGACCGGGGAACAGATACGCAGTATTTT
TRBJ2-1 | many | TRBV9 | NA | CASSVSGVDEQFF | TGTGCCAGCAGCGTATCAGGGGTTGATGAGCAGTTCTTC
TRBJ1-1 | few | TRBV6-2/TRBV6-3 | NA | CASHRDGNTEAFF | TGTGCCAGCCACCGGGATGGCAACACTGAAGCTTTCTTT
TRBJ2-7 | many | TRBV7-2 | TRBD1 | CASSDRHKTGVYEQYF | TGTGCCAGCAGCGACCGTCACAAGACAGGGGTCTACGAGCAGTACTTC
TRBJ2-3 | NA | TRBV29-1 | NA | CSVEGLTGADTQYF | TGCAGCGTTGAAGGACTAACGGGTGCAGATACGCAGTATTTT
TRBJ1-2 | many | TRBV25-1 | NA | CASSEWGDGEGGYTF | TGTGCCAGCAGTGAATGGGGGGACGGAGAGGGTGGCTACACCTTC
TRBJ2-7 | NA | TRBV6-1 | NA | CASSEPESYEQYF | TGTGCCAGCAGTGAGCCGGAGAGCTACGAGCAGTACTTC
TRBJ1-5 | few | TRBV19 | TRBD1 | CASSIRQGANQPQHF | TGTGCCAGTAGTATCCGGCAGGGGGCGAATCAGCCCCAGCATTTT
TRBJ1-1 | few | TRBV20-1 | TRBD1 | CRGGQGATMNTEAFF | TGCAGGGGCGGACAGGGGGCCACCATGAACACTGAAGCTTTCTTT
TRBJ1-2 | few | TRBV12-3/TRBV12-4 | NA | CASSLSRQANYGYTF | TGTGCCAGCAGTTTGAGCCGACAGGCCAACTATGGCTACACCTTC
TRBJ1-2 | many | TRBV2 | NA | CASSPVGIGLFYGYTF | TGTGCCAGCAGTCCCGTGGGCATAGGGCTTTTCTATGGCTACACCTTC
TRBJ2-3 | many | TRBV7-2 | NA | CASSLQYRRGTSTDTQYF | TGTGCCAGCAGCTTACAATATCGGCGGGGCACTAGCACAGATACGCAGTATTTT
TRBJ1-6 | many | TRBV5-1 | NA | CASSFDGESPLHF | TGCGCCAGCAGCTTTGACGGAGAATCACCCCTCCACTTT
TRBJ2-3 | many | TRBV6-2/TRBV6-3 | NA | CASSLHFSSTDTQYF | TGTGCCAGCAGTTTACACTTCTCAAGCACAGATACGCAGTATTTT
TRBJ1-1 | few | TRBV28 | TRBD1 | CASSPLRGGGVEAFF | TGTGCCAGCAGTCCTCTCAGGGGGGGAGGAGTTGAAGCTTTCTTT
TRBJ2-3 | many | TRBV12-3/TRBV12-4 | NA | CASSWDTRSTDTQYF | TGTGCCAGCAGCTGGGACACTCGGAGTACAGATACGCAGTATTTT
TRBJ1-2 | few | TRBV20-1 | TRBD1 | CSAGTDNYGYTF | TGCAGTGCCGGGACAGATAACTATGGCTACACCTTC
TRBJ2-3 | many | TRBV12-5 | NA | CASGLGGLAPSYTQYF | TGTGCTAGTGGTTTGGGAGGCTTAGCACCCTCGTATACGCAGTATTTT
TRBJ1-6 | many | TRBV5-6 | NA | CASSLGRRFDSPLHF | TGTGCCAGCAGCTTGGGTCGGAGATTTGATTCACCCCTCCACTTT
TRBJ1-1 | NA | TRBV2 | NA | CASSEARFAQGYAFF | TGTGCCAGCAGTGAAGCGCGTTTCGCGCAGGGATACGCTTTCTTT
TRBJ1-6 | many | TRBV20-1 | NA | CSAKTLGYSVSNSPLHF | TGCAGTGCAAAGACCCTGGGTTATTCGGTTTCAAATTCACCCCTCCACTTT
TRBJ2-5 | NA | TRBV12-3/TRBV12-4 | NA | CASSTTGETQYF | TGTGCCAGCAGCACAACTGGGGAGACCCAGTACTTC
TRBJ2-7 | many | TRBV18 | NA | CASSRGTAGYEQYF | TGTGCCAGCTCACGCGGGACGGCAGGCTACGAGCAGTACTTC
TRBJ1-6 | few | TRBV5-6 | NA | CASSFFQGSVYNSPLHF | TGTGCCAGCAGCTTTTTTCAGGGATCGGTATATAATTCACCCCTCCACTTT
TRBJ2-1 | many | TRBV27 | TRBD1 | CASAIQGAYNEQFF | TGTGCCAGCGCGATTCAGGGGGCGTACAATGAGCAGTTCTTC
TRBJ2-3 | few | TRBV12-3/TRBV12-4 | NA | CASSLGAGASTDTQYF | TGTGCCAGCAGTTTAGGGGCGGGGGCGAGCACAGATACGCAGTATTTT
TRBJ2-3 | NA | TRBV29-1 | NA | CSVEDEGPQDTQYF | TGCAGCGTTGAAGATGAAGGGCCCCAAGATACGCAGTATTTT
TRBJ2-3 | NA | TRBV5-8 | NA | CASSLPTYMAADTQYF | TGTGCCAGCAGCTTGCCTACTTACATGGCAGCAGATACGCAGTATTTT